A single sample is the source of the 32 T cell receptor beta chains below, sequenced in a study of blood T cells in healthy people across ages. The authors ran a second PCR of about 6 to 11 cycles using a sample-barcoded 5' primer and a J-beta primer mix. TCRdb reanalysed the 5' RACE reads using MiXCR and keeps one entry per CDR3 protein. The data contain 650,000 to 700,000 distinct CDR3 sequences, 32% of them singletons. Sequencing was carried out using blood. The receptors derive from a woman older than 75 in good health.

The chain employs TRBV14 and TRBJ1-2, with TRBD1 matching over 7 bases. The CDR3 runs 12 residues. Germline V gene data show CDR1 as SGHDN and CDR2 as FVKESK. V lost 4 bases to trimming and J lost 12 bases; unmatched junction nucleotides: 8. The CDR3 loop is CASSPRGYGHTF. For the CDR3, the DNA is TGTGCCAGCAGCCCCAGGGGGTACGGCCACACCTTC.

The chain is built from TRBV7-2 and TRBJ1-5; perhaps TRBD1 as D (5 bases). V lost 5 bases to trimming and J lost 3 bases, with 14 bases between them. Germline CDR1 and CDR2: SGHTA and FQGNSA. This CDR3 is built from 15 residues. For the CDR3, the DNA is TGTGCCAGCAGCCCACAGCCAGGGAACAATCAGCCCCAGCATTTT. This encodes CASSPQPGNNQPQHF. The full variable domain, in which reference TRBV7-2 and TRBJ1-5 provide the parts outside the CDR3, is GAGVSQSPSNKVTEKGKDVELRCDPISGHTALYWYRQSLGQGLEFLIYFQGNSAPDKSGLPSDRFSAERTGGSVSTLTIQRTQQEDSAVYLCASSPQPGNNQPQHFGDGTRLSIL.

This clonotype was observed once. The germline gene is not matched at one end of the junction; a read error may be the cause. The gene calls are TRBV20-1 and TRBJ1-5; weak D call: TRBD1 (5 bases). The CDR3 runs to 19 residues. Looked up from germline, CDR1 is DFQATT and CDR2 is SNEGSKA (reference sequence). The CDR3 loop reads CSAGDFRGDRIGSDQPQHF. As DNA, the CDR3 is TGCAGTGCTGGAGATTTCCGGGGGGACCGCATAGGGAGCGATCAGCCCCAGCATTTT.

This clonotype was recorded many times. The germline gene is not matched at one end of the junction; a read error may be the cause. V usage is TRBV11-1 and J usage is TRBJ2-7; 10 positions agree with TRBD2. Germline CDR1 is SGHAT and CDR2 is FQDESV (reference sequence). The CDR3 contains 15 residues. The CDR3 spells CASSIAGGPTYEQYF. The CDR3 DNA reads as TGTGCCAGCAGCATAGCGGGGGGTCCCACCTACGAGCAGTACTTC.

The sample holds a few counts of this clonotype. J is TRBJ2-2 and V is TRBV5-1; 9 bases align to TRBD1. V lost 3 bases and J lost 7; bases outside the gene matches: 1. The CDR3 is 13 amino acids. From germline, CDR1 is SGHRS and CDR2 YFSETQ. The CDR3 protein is CASSWDRDGELFF. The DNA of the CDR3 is TGCGCCAGCAGCTGGGACAGGGACGGGGAGCTGTTTTTT.

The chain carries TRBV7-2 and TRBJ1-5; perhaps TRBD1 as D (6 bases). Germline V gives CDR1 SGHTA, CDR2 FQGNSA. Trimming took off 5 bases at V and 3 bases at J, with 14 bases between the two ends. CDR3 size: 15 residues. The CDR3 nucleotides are TGTGCCAGCAGCCTGAACAGGGTGTCCAATCAGCCCCAGCATTTT. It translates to CASSLNRVSNQPQHF.

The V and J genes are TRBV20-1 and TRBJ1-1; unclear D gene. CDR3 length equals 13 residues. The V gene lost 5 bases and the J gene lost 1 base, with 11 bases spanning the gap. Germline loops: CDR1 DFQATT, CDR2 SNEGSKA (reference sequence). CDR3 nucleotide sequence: TGCAGTGCTCAACGAACACCGAACACTGAAGCTTTCTTT. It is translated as CSAQRTPNTEAFF.

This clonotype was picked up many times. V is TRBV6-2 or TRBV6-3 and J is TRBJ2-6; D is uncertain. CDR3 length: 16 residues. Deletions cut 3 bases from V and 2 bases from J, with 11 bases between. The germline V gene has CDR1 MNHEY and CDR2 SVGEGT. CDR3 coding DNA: TGTGCCAGCAGTTATGGGATCGGAGCTGGGGCCAACGTCCTGACTTTC. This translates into CASSYGIGAGANVLTF.

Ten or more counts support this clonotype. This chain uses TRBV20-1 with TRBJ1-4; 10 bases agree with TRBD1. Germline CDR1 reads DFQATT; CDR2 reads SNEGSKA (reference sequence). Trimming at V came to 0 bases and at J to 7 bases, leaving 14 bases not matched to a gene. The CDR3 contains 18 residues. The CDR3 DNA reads TGCAGTGCTAGAGATCCGGTGGGACAGGGGCTGAGAACTGAAAAACTGTTTTTT. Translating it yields CSARDPVGQGLRTEKLFF.

The CDR3 DNA is TGTGCCAGCAGTGGAGAGGGCGTGGGGAAAACGAACACTGAAGCTTTCTTT. As protein: CASSGEGVGKTNTEAFF. The rearrangement joins TRBV2 to TRBJ1-1; no clear D. V was pared by 4 bases and J by 1 base, with 19 bases between. The CDR3 is 17 amino acids. Germline V CDR1 and CDR2: SNHLY, FYNNEI. Supplemented by reference TRBV2 and TRBJ1-1, the full variable domain reads EPEVTQTPSHQVTQMGQEVILRCVPISNHLYFYWYRQILGQKVEFLVSFYNNEISEKSEIFDDQFSVERPDGSNFTLKIRSTKLEDSAMYFCASSGEGVGKTNTEAFFGQGTRLTVV.

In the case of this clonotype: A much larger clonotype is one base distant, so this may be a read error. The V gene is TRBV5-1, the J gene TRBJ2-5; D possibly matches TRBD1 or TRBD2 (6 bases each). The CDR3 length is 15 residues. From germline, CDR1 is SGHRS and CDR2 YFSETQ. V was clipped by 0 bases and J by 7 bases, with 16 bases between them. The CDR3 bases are TGCGCCAGCAGCTTGGAGGGGGGCCAAGCAAGGACCCAGTACTTC. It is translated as CASSLEGGQARTQYF.

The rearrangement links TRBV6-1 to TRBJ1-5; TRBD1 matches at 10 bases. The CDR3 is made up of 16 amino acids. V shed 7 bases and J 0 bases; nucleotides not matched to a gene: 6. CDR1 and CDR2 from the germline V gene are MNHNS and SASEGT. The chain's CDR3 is CASIGQGVYSNQPQHF. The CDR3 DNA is TGTGCCAGCATAGGACAGGGGGTCTATAGCAATCAGCCCCAGCATTTT.

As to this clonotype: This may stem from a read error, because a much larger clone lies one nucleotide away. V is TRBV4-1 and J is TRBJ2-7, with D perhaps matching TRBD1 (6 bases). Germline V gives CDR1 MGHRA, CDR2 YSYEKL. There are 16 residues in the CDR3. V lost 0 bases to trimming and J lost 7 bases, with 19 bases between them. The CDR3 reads CASSQEVSRGLNEQYF. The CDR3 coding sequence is TGCGCCAGCAGCCAAGAAGTCTCCAGGGGCCTGAATGAGCAGTACTTC.

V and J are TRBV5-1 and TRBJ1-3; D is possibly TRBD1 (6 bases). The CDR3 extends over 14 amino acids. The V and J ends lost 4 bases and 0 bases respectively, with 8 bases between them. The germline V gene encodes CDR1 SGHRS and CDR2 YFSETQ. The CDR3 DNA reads TGCGCCAGCAGCCCGGACAGCTCTGGAAACACCATATATTTT. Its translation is CASSPDSSGNTIYF.

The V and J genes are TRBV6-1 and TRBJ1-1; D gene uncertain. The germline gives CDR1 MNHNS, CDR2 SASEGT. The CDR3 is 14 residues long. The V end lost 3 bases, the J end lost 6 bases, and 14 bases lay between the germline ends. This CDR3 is CASSDRIRGAEAFF. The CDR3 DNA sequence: TGTGCCAGCAGTGACAGGATCCGCGGCGCTGAAGCTTTCTTT.

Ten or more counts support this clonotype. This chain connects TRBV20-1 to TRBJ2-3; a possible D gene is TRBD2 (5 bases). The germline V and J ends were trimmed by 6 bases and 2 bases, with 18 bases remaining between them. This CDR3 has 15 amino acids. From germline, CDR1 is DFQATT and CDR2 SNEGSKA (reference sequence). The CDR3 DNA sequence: TGCAGTGCCCGAGGGCGGCATGTGCTCACAGATACGCAGTATTTT. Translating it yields CSARGRHVLTDTQYF.

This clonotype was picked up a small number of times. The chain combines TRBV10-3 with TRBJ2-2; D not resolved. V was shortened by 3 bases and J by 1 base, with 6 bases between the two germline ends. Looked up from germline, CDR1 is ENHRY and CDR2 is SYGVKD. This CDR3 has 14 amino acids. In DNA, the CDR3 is TGTGCCATCAGTGAAACCCAGAACACCGGGGAGCTGTTTTTT. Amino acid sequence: CAISETQNTGELFF.

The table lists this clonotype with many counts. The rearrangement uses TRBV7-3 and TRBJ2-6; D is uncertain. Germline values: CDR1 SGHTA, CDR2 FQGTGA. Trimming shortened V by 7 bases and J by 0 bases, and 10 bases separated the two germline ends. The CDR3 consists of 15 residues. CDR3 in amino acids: CASTPDPSGANVLTF. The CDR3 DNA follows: TGTGCCAGCACCCCAGATCCCTCTGGGGCCAACGTCCTGACTTTC.

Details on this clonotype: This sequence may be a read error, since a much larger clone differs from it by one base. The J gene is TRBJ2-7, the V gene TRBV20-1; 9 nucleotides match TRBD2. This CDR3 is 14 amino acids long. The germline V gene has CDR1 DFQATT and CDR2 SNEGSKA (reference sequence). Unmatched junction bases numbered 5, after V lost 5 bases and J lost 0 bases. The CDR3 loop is CSAAQRGVSYEQYF. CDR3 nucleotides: TGCAGTGCTGCCCAGCGGGGGGTCTCCTACGAGCAGTACTTC.

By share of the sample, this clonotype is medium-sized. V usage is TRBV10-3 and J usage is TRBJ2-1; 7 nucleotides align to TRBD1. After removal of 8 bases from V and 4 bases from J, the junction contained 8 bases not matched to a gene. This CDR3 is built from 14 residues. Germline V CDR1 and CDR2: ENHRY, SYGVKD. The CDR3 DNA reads TGTGCCATCTCTCCGGGACAGAATTACAATGAGCAGTTCTTC. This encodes CAISPGQNYNEQFF.

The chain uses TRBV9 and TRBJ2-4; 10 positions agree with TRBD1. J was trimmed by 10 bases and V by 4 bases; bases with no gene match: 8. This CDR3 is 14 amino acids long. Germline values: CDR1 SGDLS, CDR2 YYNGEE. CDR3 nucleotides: TGTGCCAGCAGCCCCAGGGACAGGGGAGGGATTCAGTACTTC. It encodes CASSPRDRGGIQYF. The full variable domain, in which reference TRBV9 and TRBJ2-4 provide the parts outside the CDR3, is DSGVTQTPKHLITATGQRVTLRCSPRSGDLSVYWYQQSLDQGLQFLIQYYNGEERAKGNILERFSAQQFPDLHSELNLSSLELGDSALYFCASSPRDRGGIQYFGAGTRLSVL.

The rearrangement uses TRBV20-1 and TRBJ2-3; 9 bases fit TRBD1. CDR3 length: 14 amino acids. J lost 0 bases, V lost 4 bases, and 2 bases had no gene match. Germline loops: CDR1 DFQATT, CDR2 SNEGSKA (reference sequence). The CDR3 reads CSAKGQGSTDTQYF. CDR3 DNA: TGCAGTGCTAAGGGACAGGGCAGCACAGATACGCAGTATTTT.

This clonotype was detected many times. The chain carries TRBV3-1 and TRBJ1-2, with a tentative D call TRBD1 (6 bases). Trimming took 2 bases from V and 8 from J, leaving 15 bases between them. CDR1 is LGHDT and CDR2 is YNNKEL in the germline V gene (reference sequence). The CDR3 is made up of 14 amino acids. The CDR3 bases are TGTGCCAGCAGCCAAAGGCAGGGGCATAAGGGCTACACCTTC. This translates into CASSQRQGHKGYTF.

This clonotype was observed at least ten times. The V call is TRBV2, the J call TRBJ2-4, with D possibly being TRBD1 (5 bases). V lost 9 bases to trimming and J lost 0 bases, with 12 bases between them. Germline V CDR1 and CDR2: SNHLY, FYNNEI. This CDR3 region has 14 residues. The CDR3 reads CASKTDLAKNIQYF. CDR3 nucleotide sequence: TGTGCCAGTAAGACAGACTTAGCCAAAAACATTCAGTACTTC.

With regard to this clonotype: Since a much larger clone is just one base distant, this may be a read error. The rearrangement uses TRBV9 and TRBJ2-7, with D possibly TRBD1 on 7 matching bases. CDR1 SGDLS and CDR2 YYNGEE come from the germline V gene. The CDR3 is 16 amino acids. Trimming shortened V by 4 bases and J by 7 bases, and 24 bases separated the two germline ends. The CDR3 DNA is TGTGCCAGCAGCCCTAACAACAGGGGAGGAAGGAATGAGCAGTACTTC. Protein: CASSPNNRGGRNEQYF.

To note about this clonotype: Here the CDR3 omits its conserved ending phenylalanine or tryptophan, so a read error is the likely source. DNA for the CDR3: TGTGCCATCGGGGACACCTCTGGAAACACCATATATTCT. As protein: CAIGDTSGNTIYS. This chain uses TRBV10-3 with TRBJ1-3, with a possible D match to TRBD1 (6 bases). Germline V gene data show CDR1 as ENHRY and CDR2 as SYGVKD. Deletions cut 8 bases from V and 0 bases from J, with 8 bases between. The CDR3 is 13 amino acids.

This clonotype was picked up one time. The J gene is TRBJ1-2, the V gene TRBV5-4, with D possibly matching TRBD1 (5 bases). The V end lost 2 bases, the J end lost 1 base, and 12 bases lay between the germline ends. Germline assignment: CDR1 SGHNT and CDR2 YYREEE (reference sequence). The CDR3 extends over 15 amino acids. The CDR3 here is CASSFPGHDNYGYTF. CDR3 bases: TGTGCCAGCAGCTTTCCAGGGCACGATAACTATGGCTACACCTTC.

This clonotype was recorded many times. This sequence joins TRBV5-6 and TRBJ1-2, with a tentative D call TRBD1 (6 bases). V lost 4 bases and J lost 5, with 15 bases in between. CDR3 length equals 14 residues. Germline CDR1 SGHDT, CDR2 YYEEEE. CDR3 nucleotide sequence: TGTGCCAGCAGCCCAGGACAGTTAGTATATGGCTACACCTTC. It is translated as CASSPGQLVYGYTF.

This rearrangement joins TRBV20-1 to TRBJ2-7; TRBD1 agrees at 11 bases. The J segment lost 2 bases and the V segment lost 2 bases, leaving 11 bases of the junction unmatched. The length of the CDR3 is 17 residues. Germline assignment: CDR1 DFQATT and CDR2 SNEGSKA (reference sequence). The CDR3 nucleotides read TGCAGTGCTAGATCAATGGGACAGGGGGAATGGACCTACGAGCAGTACTTC. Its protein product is CSARSMGQGEWTYEQYF.

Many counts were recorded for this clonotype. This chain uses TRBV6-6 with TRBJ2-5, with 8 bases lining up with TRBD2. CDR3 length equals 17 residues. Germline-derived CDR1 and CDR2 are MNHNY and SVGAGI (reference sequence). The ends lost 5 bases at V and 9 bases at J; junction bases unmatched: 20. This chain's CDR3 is CASSPRGGSGELGAQYF. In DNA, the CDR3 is TGTGCCAGCAGTCCTCGAGGGGGTAGCGGGGAACTGGGGGCCCAGTACTTC.

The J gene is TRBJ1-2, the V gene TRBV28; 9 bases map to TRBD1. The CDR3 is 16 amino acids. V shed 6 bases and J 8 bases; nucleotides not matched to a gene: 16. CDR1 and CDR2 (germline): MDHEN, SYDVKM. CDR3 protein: CASSITGTGLTRGYTF. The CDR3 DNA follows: TGTGCCAGCAGCATCACCGGGACAGGGCTTACCCGGGGCTACACCTTC.

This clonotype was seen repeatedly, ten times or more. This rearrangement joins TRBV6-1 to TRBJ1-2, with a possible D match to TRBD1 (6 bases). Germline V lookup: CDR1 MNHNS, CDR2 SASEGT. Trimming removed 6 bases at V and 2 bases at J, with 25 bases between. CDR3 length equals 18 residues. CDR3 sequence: CASSLSRGQPTLNYGYTF. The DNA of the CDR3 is TGTGCCAGCAGCCTTTCCCGCGGACAGCCAACTTTGAACTATGGCTACACCTTC.